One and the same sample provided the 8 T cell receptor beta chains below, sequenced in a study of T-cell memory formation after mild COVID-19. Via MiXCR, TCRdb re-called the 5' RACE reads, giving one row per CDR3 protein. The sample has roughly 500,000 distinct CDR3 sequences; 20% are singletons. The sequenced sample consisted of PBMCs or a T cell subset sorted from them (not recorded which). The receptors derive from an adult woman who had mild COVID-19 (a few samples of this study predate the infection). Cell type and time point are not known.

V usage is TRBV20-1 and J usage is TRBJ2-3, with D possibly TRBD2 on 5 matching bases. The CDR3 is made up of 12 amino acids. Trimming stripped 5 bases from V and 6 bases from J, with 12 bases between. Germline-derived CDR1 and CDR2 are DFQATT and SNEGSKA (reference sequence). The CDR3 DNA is TGCAGTGCTGTCCCTATAGCGGATACGCAGTATTTT. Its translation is CSAVPIADTQYF.

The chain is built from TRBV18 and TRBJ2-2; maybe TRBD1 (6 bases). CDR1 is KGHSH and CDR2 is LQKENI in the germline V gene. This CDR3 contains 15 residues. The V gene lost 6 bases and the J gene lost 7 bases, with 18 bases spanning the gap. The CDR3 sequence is CASSAGTREIGELFF. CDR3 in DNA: TGTGCCAGCTCGGCCGGGACAAGGGAGATCGGGGAGCTGTTTTTT.

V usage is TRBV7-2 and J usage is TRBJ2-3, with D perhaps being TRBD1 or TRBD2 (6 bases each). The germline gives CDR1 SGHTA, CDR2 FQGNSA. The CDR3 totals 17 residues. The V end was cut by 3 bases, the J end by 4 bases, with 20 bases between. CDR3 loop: CASSFWSGGDSSDTQYF. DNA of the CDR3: TGTGCCAGCAGCTTTTGGTCCGGGGGCGACAGTTCAGATACGCAGTATTTT.

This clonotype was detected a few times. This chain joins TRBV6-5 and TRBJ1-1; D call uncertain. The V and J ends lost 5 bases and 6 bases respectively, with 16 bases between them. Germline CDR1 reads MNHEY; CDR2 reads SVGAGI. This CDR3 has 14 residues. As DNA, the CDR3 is TGTGCCAGCAGTGCGCGAGGTCTCGCGTCTGAAGCTTTCTTT. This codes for CASSARGLASEAFF.

DNA of the CDR3: TGTGCCAGCAGCTCCGGGACAGGATTCTATGGCTACACCTTC. Translation: CASSSGTGFYGYTF. V usage is TRBV5-6 and J usage is TRBJ1-2; 8 positions match TRBD1. Germline V gene data show CDR1 as SGHDT and CDR2 as YYEEEE. The CDR3 runs to 14 residues. V lost 3 bases and J lost 4; bases outside the gene matches: 5.

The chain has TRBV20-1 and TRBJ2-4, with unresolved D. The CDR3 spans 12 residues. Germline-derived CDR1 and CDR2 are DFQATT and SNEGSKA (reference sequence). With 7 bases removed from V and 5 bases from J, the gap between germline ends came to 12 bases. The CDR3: CSGSRAENIQYF. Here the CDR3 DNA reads TGCAGTGGCTCTCGGGCAGAAAACATTCAGTACTTC.

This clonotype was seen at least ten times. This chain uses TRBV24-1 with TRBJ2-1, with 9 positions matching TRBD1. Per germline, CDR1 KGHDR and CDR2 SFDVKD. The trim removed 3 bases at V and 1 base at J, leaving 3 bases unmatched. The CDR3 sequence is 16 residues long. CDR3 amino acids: CATSDPTGGSYNEQFF. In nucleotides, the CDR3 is TGTGCCACCAGTGATCCGACAGGGGGATCCTACAATGAGCAGTTCTTC.

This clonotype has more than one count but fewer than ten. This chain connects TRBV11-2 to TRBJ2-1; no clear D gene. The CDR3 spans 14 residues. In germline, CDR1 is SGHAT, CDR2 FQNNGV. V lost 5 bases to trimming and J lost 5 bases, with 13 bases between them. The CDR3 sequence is CASSHSGAHNEQFF. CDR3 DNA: TGTGCCAGCAGCCACTCAGGTGCCCACAATGAGCAGTTCTTC.